This TCR beta chain was documented in a study of shared clonotypes between healthy human individuals. Study-wide background: In total, the donors were two women and a few men aged 18 to 49.

The CD4+ fraction was divided into a CD45RA+ naive subset and a CD45RA-negative memory subset. Profiled with immunoSEQ multiplex PCR; TCRdb holds only in-frame clones, not every one. This table has around 1.1 million clones, 75% to 80% appearing once. For this clone: The antigen is unknown.

CDR1 and CDR2 (germline): MNHNY, SVGAGI (reference sequence). The CDR3 is 16 amino acids. V trimming: 0 bases; J trimming: 4 bases; junction bases outside the gene matches: 4. Study-wide points: Among a few donors, approximately 4.6% of naive CD4 clonotypes were found in common.

This TCR derives from a man aged 18 to 29 in good health. Some clones in this sample may be carry-over from other donors' samples. The chain combines TRBV6-6 with TRBJ2-1, with TRBD2 matching over 9 bases. The specimen was memory CD4+ T cells from PBMCs. Noted subset: CD45RA-negative fraction. CDR3 sequence reads: CASSYSKAGGYNEQFF. CDR3 nucleotides: TGTGCCAGCAGTTACTCGAAAGCGGGAGGTTACAATGAGCAGTTCTTC.